This record looks at one T cell receptor beta chain sequence and its context. The CDR3 spans 14 residues. In germline, CDR1 is SGHRS, CDR2 YFSETQ. The ends were cut back, 7 bases at V and 3 bases at J, with 16 bases in the middle. The data were produced by immunoSEQ multiplex PCR, yet TCRdb's version contains in-frame clones alone and is incomplete. The table has about 300,000 clones, 70% to 90% seen once; the top ten hold 3.5% to 4.5%. The sample belongs to a study of blood T cell repertoires in COVID-19. The chain is built from TRBV5-1 and TRBJ1-1; weak D call: TRBD1 (5 bases). Source material: PBMCs or T cells enriched from blood (not recorded which). The source is a man between 25 and 39 years old who had recovered from COVID-19. CDR3: CASAHQGRDTEAFF. The CDR3 nucleotides read TGCGCCAGCGCCCATCAGGGTAGAGACACTGAAGCTTTCTTT.